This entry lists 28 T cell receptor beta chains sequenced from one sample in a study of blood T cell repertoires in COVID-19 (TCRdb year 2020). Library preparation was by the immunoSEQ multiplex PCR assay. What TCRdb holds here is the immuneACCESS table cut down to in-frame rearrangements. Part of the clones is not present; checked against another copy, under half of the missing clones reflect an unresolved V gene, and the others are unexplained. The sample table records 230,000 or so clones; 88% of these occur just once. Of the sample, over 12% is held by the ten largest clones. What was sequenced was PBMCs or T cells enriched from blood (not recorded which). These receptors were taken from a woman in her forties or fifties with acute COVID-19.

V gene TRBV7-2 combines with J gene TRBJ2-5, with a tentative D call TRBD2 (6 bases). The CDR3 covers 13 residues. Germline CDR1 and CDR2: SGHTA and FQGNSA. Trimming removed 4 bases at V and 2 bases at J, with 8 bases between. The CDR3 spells CASSSSGQETQYF. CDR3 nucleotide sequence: TGTGCCAGCAGCTCGAGCGGGCAAGAGACCCAGTACTTC.

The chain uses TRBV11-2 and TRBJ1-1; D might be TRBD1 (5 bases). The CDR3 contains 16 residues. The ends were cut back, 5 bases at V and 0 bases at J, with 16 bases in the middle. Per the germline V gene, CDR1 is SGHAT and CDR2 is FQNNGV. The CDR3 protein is CASSLDRTRMNTEAFF. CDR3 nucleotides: TGTGCCAGCAGCCTCGACAGAACAAGAATGAACACTGAAGCTTTCTTT.

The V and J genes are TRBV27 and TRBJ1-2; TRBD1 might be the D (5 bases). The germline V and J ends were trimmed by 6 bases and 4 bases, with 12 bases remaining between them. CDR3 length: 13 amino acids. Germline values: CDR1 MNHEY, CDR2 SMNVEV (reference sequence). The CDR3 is CASRKGQGYGYTF. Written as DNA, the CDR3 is TGTGCCAGCAGGAAGGGTCAGGGCTATGGCTACACCTTC.

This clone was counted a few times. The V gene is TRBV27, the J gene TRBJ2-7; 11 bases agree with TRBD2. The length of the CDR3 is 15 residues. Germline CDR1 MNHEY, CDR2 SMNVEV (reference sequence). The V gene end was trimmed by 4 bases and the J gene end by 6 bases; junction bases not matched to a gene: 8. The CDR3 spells CASSSWTSGQGEQYF. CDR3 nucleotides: TGTGCCAGCAGTTCATGGACTAGCGGGCAGGGCGAGCAGTACTTC.

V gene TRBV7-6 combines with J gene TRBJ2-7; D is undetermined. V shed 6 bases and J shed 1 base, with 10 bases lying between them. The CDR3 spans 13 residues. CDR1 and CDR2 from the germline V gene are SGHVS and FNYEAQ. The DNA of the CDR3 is TGTGCCAGCAGGTCCACAGTTTCCTACGAGCAGTACTTC. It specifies CASRSTVSYEQYF.

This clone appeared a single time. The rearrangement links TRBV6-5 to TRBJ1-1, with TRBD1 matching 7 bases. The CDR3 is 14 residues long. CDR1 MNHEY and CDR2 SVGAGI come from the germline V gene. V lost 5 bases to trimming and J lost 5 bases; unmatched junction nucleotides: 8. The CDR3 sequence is CASSKQTGWTEAFF. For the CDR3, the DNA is TGTGCCAGCAGTAAACAGACAGGGTGGACTGAAGCTTTCTTT.

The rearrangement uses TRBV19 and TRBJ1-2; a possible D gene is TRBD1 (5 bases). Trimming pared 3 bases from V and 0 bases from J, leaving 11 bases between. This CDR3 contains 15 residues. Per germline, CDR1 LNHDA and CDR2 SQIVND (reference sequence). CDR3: CASSIPYRTNYGYTF. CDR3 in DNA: TGTGCCAGTAGTATTCCTTACAGGACTAACTATGGCTACACCTTC. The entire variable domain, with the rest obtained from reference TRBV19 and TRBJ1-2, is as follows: DGGITQSPKYLFRKEGQNVTLSCEQNLNHDAMYWYRQDPGQGLRLIYYSQIVNDFQKGDIAEGYSVSREKKESFPLTVTSAQKNPTAFYLCASSIPYRTNYGYTFGSGTRLTVV.

For the CDR3, the DNA is TGTGCCAGCGCCGCCCCTTCGAGCTCTGGAAACACCATATATTTT. Protein sequence: CASAAPSSSGNTIYF. The rearrangement links TRBV9 to TRBJ1-3; the D is unclear. The CDR3 spans 15 residues. V was trimmed by 7 bases and J by 0 bases, leaving 14 bases between them. Germline V gene lookup returns CDR1 SGDLS and CDR2 YYNGEE.

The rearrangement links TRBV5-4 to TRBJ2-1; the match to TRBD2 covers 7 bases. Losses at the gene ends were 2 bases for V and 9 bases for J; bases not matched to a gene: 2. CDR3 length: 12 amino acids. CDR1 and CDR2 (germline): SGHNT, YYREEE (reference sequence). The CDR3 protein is CASSFGEGEQFF. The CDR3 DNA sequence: TGTGCCAGCAGCTTCGGGGAGGGTGAGCAGTTCTTC.

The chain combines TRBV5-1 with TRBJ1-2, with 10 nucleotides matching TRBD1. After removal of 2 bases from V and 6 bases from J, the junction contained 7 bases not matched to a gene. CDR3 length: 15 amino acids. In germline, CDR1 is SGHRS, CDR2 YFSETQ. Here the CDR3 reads CASSFDRGLGDGYTF. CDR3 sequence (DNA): TGCGCCAGCAGCTTCGACAGGGGGCTTGGGGATGGCTACACCTTC. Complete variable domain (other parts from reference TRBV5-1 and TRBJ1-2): KAGVTQTPRYLIKTRGQQVTLSCSPISGHRSVSWYQQTPGQGLQFLFEYFSETQRNKGNFPGRFSGRQFSNSRSEMNVSTLELGDSALYLCASSFDRGLGDGYTFGSGTRLTVV.

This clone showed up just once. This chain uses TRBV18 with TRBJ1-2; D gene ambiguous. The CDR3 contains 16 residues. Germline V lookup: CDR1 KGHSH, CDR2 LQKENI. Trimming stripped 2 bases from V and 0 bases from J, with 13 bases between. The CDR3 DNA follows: TGTGCCAGCTCACCAATGCCCAGCGGTGCTAACTATGGCTACACCTTC. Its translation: CASSPMPSGANYGYTF.

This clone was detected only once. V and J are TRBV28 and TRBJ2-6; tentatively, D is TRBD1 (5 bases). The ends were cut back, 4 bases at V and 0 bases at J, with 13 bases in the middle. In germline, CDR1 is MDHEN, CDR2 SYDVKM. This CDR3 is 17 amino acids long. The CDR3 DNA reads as TGTGCCAGCAGTTCACAACGACAGAGCTCTGGGGCCAACGTCCTGACTTTC. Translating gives CASSSQRQSSGANVLTF.

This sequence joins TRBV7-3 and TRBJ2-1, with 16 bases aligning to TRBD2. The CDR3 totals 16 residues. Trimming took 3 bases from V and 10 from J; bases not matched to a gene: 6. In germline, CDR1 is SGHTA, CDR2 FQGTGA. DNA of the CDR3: TGTGCCAGCAGCTTTGGGACTAGCGGGAGGGCCGAAGAGCAGTTCTTC. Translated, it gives CASSFGTSGRAEEQFF.

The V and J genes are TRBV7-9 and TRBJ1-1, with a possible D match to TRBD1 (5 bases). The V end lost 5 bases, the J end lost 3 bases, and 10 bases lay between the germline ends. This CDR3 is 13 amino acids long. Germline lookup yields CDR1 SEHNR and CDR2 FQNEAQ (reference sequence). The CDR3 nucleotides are TGTGCCAGCAGCCAAACCAGGGACACTGAAGCTTTCTTT. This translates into CASSQTRDTEAFF.

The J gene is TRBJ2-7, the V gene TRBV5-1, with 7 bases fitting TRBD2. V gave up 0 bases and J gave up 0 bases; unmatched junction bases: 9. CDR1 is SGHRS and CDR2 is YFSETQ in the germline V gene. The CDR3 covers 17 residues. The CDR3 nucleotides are TGCGCCAGCAGCTTGGAGTCAGGGACTATATACTCCTACGAGCAGTACTTC. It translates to CASSLESGTIYSYEQYF.

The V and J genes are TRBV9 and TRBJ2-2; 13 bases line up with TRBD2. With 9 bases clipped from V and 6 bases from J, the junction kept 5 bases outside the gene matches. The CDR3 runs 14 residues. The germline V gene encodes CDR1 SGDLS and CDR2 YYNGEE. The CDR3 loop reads CATGLAGVSGELFF. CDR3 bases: TGTGCCACCGGACTAGCGGGAGTCTCCGGGGAGCTGTTTTTT.

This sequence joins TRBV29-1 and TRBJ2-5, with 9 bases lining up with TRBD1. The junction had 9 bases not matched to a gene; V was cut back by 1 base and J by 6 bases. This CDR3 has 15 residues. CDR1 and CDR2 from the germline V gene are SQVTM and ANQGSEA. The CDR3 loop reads CSVEGIGTGSKTQYF. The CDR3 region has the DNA TGCAGCGTTGAAGGAATAGGGACAGGGTCAAAGACCCAGTACTTC.

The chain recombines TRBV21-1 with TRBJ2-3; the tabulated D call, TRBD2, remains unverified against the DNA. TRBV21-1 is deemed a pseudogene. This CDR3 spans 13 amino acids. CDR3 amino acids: CVIRVSSGSTQYF. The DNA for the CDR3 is TGTGTCATACGGGTGAGTAGCGGGAGTACGCAGTATTTT.

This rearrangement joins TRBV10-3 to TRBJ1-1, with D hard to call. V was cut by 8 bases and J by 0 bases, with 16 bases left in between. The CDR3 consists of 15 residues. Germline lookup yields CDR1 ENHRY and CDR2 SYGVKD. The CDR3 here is CAIRPAGAMNTEAFF. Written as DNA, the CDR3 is TGTGCCATCCGCCCTGCGGGAGCCATGAACACTGAAGCTTTCTTT.

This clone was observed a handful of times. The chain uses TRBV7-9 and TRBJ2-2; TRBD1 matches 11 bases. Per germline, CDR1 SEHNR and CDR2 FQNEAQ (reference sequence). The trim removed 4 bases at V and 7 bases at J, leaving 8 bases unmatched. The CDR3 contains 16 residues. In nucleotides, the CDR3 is TGTGCCAGCAGCTCCCTTGGACAGGGGGCGGACGGGGAGCTGTTTTTT. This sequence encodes CASSSLGQGADGELFF.

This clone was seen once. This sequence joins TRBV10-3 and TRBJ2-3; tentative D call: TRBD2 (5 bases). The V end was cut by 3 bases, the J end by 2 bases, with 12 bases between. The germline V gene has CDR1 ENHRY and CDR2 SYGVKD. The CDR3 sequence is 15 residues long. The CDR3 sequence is CAISDSGSTTDTQYF. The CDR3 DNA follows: TGTGCCATCAGTGACAGTGGGAGTACCACAGATACGCAGTATTTT.

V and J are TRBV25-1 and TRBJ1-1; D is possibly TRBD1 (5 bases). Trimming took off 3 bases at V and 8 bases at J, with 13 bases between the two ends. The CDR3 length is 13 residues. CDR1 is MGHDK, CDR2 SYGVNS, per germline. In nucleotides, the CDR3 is TGTGCCAGCAGTGACAGGGTGGGGCAGGAAGCTTTCTTT. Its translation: CASSDRVGQEAFF.

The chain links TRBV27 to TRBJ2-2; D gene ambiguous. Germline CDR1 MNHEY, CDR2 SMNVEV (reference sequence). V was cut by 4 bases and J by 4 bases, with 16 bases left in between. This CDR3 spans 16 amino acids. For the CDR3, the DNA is TGTGCCAGCAGTTCCCAAGGAGCTGTAAGCACCGGGGAGCTGTTTTTT. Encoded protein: CASSSQGAVSTGELFF.

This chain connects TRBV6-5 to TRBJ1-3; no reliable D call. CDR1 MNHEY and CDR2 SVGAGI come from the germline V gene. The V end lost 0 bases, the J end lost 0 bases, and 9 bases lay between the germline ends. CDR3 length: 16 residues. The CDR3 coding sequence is TGTGCCAGCAGTTACTCGGAGCACAACTCTGGAAACACCATATATTTT. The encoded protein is CASSYSEHNSGNTIYF.

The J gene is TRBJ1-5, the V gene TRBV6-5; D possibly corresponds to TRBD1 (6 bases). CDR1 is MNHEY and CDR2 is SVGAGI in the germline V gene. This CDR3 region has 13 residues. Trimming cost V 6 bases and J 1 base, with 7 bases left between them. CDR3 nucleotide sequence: TGTGCCAGCAGCGGACAGAGCAATCAGCCCCAGCATTTT. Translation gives CASSGQSNQPQHF.

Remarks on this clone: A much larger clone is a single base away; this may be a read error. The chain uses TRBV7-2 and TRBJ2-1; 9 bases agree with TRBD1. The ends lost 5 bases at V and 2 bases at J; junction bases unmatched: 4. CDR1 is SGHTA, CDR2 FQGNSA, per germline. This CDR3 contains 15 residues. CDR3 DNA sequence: TGTGCCAGCAGCGCGGGACAGGGAACCTACAATGAGCAGTTCTTC. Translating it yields CASSAGQGTYNEQFF.

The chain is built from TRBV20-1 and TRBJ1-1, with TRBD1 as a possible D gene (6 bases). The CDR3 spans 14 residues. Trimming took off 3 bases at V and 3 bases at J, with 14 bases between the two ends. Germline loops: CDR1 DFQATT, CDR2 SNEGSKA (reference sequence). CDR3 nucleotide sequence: TGCAGTGCTAGTATGGCAGGGGACGACACTGAAGCTTTCTTT. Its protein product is CSASMAGDDTEAFF.

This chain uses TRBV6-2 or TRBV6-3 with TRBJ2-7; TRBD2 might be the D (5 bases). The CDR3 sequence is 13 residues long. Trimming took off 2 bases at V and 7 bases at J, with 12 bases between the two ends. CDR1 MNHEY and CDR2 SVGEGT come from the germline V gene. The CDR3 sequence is CASSYGRLLEQYF. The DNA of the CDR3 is TGTGCCAGCAGTTACGGTAGACTATTGGAGCAGTACTTC.